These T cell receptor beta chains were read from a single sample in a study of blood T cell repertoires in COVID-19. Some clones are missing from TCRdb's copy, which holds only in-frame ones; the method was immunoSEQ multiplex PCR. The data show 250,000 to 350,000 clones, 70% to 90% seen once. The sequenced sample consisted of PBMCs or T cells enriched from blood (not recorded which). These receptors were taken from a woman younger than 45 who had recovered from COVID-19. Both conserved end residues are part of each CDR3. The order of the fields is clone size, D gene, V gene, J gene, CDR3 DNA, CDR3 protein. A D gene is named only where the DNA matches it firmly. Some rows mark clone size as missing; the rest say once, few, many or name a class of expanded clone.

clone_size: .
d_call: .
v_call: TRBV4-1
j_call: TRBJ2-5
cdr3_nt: TGCGCCAGCAGCCAAGATCTGGAAGGGGCGAAGACCCAGTACTTC
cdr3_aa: CASSQDLEGAKTQYF

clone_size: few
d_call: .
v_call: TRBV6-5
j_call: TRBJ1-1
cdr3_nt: TGTGCCAGCAGTTACGTGTCGGGAACTGAAGCTTTCTTT
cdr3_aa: CASSYVSGTEAFF

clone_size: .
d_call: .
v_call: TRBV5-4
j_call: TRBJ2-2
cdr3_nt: TGTGCCAGCAGCCTGCCGGGGCGGGGAGAGAACACCGGGGAGCTGTTTTTT
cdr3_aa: CASSLPGRGENTGELFF

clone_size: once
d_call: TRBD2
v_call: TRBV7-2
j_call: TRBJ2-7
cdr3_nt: TGTGCCAGCAGCTTTACTAGCGGGGGGGCTTACGAGCAGTACTTC
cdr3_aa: CASSFTSGGAYEQYF

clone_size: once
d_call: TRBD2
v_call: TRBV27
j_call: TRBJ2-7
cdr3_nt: TGTGCCAGCAGTTTCAGCGGGGGGCCTTACGAGCAGTACTTC
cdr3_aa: CASSFSGGPYEQYF

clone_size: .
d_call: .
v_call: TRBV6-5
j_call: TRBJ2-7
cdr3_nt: TGTGCCAGCAGTTCTTGGGCCGGCGAGCAGTACTTC
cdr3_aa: CASSSWAGEQYF

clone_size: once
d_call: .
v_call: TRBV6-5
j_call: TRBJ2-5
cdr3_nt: TGTGCCAGCAGACGGGGGATTCAAGAGACCCAGTACTTC
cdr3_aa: CASRRGIQETQYF

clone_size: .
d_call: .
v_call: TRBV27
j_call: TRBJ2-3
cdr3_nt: TGTGCCAGCAGTTTGGCTACAGGGTCAGATACGCAGTATTTT
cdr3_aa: CASSLATGSDTQYF

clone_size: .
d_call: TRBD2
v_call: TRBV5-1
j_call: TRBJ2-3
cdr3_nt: TGCGCCAGCGAACCCGGGACTAGCGGGGGATTCCGCAAGAGCACAGATACGCAGTATTTT
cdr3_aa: CASEPGTSGGFRKSTDTQYF

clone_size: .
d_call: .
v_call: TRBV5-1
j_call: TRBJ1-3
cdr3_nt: TGCGCCAGCAGCCTAACGGGGGATGGAAACACCATATATTTT
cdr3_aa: CASSLTGDGNTIYF

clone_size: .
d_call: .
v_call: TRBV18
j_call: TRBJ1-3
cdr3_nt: TGTGCCAGCTCACCACGGGAGTACGGAAACACCATATATTTT
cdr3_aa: CASSPREYGNTIYF

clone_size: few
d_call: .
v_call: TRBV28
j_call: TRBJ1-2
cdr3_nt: TGTGCCAGCAGTTTACTGGGCAGGGGCGGCTACACCTTC
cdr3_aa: CASSLLGRGGYTF

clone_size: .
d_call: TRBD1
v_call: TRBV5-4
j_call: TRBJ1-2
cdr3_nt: TGTGCCAGCAGCTTGGGCCCGCGGGACAGGGTTAATGGCTACACCTTC
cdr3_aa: CASSLGPRDRVNGYTF

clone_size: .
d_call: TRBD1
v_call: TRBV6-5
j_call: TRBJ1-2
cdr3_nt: TGTGCCAGCAGTTGGGACAGAGATAACTATGGCTACACCTTC
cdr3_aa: CASSWDRDNYGYTF

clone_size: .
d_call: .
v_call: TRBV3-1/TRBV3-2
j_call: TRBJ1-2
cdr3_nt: TGTGCCAGCAGCCGTCAGGGGAACTATGGCTACACCTTC
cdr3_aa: CASSRQGNYGYTF

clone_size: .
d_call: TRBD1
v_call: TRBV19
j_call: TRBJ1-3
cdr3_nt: TGTGCCAGTACCCCAAGGACAGGGCCTGGAAACACCATATATTTT
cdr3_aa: CASTPRTGPGNTIYF

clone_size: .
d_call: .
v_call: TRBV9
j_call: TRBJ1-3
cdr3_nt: TGTGCCAGCAGCACCGGGCCGGGGGGCTCTGGAAACACCATATATTTT
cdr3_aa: CASSTGPGGSGNTIYF

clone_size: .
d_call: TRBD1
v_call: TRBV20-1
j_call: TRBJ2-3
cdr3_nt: TGCAGTGCTAGTCAGGGGGCGAGCACAGATACGCAGTATTTT
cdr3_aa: CSASQGASTDTQYF

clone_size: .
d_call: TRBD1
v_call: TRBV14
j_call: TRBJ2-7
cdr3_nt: TGTGCCAGCAGCGAAGGACAGGGGTCCTACGAGCAGTACTTC
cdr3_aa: CASSEGQGSYEQYF